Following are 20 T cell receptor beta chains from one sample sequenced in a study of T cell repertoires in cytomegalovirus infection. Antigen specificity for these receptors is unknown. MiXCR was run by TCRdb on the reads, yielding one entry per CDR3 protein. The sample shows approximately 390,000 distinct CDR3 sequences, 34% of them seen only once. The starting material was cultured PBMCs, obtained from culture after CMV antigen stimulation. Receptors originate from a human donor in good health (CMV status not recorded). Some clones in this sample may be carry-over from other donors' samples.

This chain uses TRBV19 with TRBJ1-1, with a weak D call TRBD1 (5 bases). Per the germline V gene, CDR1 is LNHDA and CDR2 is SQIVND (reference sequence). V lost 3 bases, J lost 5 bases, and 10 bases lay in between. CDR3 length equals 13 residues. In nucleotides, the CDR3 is TGTGCCAGTAGTATGGGGGGTTGGACTGAAGCTTTCTTT. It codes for CASSMGGWTEAFF.

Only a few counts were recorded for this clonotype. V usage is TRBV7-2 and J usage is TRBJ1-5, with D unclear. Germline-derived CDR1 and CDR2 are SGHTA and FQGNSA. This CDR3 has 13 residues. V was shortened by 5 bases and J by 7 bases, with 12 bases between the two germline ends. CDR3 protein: CASSVNERQPQHF. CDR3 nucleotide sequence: TGTGCCAGCAGCGTTAACGAGCGCCAGCCCCAGCATTTT.

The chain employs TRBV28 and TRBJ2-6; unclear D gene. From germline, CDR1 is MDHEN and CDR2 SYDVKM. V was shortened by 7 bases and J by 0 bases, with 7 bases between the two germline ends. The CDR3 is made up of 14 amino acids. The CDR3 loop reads CASTLSSGANVLTF. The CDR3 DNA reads TGTGCCAGCACCCTGAGCTCTGGGGCCAACGTCCTGACTTTC.

The CDR3 here is CASSFVGTDKLFF. The CDR3 coding sequence is TGTGCCAGCAGCTTCGTTGGAACGGACAAGTTGTTTTTT. The V call is TRBV5-4, the J call TRBJ1-4, with D tentatively TRBD1 (5 bases). The germline V gene encodes CDR1 SGHNT and CDR2 YYREEE (reference sequence). V lost 2 bases to trimming and J lost 15 bases, with 17 bases between them. The CDR3 runs 13 residues.

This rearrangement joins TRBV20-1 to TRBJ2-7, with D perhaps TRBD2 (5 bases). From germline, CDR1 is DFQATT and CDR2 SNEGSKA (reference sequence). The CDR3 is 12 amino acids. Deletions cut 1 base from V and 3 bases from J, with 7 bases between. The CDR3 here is CSARAGGYEQYF. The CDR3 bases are TGCAGTGCTAGAGCCGGAGGCTACGAGCAGTACTTC.

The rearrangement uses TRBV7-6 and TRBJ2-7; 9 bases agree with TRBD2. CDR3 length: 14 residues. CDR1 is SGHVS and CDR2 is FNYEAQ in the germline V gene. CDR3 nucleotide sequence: TGTGCTAGCAGATTTAGCGGGAGCTTATACGAGCAGTACGTC. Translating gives CASRFSGSLYEQYV.

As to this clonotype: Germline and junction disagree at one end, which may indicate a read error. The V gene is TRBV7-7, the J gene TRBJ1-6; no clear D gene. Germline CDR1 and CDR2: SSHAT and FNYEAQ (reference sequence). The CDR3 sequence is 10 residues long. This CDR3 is CASSTTPLHF. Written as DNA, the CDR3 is TGTGCTAGCAGTACAACACCCCTCCACTTT.

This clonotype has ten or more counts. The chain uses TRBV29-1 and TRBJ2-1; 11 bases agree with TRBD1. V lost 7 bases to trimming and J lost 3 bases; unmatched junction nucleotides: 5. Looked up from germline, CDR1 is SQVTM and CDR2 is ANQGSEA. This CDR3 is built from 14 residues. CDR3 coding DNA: TGCAGCGCCCTCGGGACAGGGGGCTACAATGAGCAGTTCTTC. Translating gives CSALGTGGYNEQFF.

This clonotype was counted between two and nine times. The CDR3: CASSHRDSGRTGGTQYF. The CDR3 nucleotides read TGTGCCAGCAGTCACCGCGACAGCGGACGGACCGGGGGGACGCAGTATTTT. The chain recombines TRBV6-2 or TRBV6-3 with TRBJ2-3; the match to TRBD2 covers 7 bases. With 5 bases clipped from V and 9 bases from J, the junction kept 20 bases outside the gene matches. Germline CDR1 reads MNHEY; CDR2 reads SVGEGT. The CDR3 has 17 residues.

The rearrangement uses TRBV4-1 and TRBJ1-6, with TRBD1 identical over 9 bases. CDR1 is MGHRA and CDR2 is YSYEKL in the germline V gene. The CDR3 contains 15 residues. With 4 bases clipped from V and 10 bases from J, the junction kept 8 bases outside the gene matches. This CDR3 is CASSLGQGPRSPLHF. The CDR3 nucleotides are TGCGCCAGCAGCCTGGGACAGGGACCCCGGTCACCCCTCCACTTT.

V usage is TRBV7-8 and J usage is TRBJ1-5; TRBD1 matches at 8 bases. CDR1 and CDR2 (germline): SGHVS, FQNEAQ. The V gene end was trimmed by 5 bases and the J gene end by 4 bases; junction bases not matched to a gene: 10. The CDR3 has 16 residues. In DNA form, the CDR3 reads TGTGCCAGCAGCCCGGACAGGGACCCCCTTAATCAGCCCCAGCATTTT. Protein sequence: CASSPDRDPLNQPQHF.

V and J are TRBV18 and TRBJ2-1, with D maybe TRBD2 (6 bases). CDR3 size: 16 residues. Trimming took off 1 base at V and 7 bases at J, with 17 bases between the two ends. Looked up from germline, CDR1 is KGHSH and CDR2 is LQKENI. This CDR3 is CASSPLRVSGVNEQFF. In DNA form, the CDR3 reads TGTGCCAGCTCACCACTTCGGGTGTCGGGAGTTAATGAGCAGTTCTTC.

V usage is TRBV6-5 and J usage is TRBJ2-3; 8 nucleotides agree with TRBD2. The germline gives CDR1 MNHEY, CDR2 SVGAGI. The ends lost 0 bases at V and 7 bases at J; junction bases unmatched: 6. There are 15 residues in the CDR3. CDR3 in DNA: TGTGCCAGCAGTTACTCGACAAGCGGGAGTAATACGCAGTATTTT. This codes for CASSYSTSGSNTQYF.

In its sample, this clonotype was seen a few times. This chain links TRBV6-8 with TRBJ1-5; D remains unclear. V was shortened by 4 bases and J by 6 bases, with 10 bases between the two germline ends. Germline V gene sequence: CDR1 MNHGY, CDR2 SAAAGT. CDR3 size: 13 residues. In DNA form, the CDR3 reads TGTGCCAGCAGTTTCCGCGCTGGTCAGCCCCAGCATTTT. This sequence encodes CASSFRAGQPQHF.

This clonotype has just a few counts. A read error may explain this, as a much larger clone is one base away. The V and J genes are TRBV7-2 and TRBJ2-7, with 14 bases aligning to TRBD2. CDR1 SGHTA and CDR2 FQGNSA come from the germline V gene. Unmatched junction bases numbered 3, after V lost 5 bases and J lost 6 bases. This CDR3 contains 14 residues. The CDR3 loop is CASSRGTSGSEQYF. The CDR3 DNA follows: TGTGCCAGCAGCCGCGGGACTAGCGGGAGCGAGCAGTACTTC.

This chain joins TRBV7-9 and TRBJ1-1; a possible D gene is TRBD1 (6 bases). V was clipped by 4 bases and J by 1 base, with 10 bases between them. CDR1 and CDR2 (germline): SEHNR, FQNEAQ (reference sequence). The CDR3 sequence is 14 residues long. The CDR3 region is CASSSGQTNTEAFF. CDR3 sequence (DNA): TGTGCCAGCAGCTCCGGACAGACGAACACTGAAGCTTTCTTT.

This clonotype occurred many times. The CDR3 DNA sequence: TGTGCCAGCAAGCGGGTCACAGATACGCAGTATTTT. It translates to CASKRVTDTQYF. This chain links TRBV12-3 or TRBV12-4 with TRBJ2-3; weak D call: TRBD2 (6 bases). Trimming pared 7 bases from V and 2 bases from J, leaving 7 bases between. This CDR3 comprises 12 residues.

The CDR3: CARASGTPTDTQYF. CDR3 nucleotide sequence: TGTGCCAGAGCGAGCGGGACACCCACAGATACGCAGTATTTT. The V gene is TRBV6-1, the J gene TRBJ2-3; weak D call: TRBD2 (7 bases). Germline V gives CDR1 MNHNS, CDR2 SASEGT. Trimming took off 9 bases at V and 2 bases at J, with 15 bases between the two ends. This CDR3 is built from 14 residues.

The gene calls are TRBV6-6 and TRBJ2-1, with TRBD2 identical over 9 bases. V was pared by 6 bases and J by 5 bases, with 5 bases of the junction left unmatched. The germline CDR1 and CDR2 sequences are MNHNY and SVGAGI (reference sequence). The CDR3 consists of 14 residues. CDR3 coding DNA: TGTGCCAGCAGACCGAGACTAGCGGACAATGAGCAGTTCTTC. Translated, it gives CASRPRLADNEQFF.

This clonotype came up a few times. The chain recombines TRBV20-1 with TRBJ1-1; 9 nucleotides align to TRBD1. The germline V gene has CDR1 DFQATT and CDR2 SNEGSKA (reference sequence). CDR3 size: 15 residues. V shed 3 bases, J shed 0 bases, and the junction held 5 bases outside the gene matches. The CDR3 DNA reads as TGCAGTGCTAGTAAGGGACAGGGCATGAACACTGAAGCTTTCTTT. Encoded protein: CSASKGQGMNTEAFF.